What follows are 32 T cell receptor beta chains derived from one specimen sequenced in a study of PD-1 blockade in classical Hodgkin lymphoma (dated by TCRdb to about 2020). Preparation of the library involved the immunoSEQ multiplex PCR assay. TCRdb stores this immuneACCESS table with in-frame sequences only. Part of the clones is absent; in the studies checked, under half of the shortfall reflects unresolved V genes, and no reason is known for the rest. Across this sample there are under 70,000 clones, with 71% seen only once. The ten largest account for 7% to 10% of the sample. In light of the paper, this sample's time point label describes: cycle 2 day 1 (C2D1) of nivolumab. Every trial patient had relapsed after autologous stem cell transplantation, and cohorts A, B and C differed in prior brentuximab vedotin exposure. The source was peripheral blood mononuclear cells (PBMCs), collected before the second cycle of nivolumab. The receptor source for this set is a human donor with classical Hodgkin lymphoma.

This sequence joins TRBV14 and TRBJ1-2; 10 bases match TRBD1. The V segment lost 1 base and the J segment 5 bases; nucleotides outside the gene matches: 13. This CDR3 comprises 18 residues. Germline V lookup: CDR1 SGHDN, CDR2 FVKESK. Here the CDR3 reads CASSQGRSGDRGRYGYTF. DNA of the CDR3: TGTGCCAGCAGCCAAGGCAGGTCCGGGGACAGGGGACGGTATGGCTACACCTTC. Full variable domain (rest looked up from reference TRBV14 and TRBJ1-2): EAGVTQFPSHSVIEKGQTVTLRCDPISGHDNLYWYRRVMGKEIKFLLHFVKESKQDESGMPNNRFLAERTGGTYSTLKVQPAELEDSGVYFCASSQGRSGDRGRYGYTFGSGTRLTVV.

The CDR3 loop is CASWGQGSYGYTF. Here the CDR3 DNA reads TGTGCCAGCTGGGGCCAGGGATCCTATGGCTACACCTTC. J is TRBJ1-2 and V is TRBV11-2; D perhaps matches TRBD1 (5 bases). The germline gives CDR1 SGHAT, CDR2 FQNNGV. Trimming took 8 bases from V and 4 from J, leaving 14 bases between them. The CDR3 runs to 13 residues.

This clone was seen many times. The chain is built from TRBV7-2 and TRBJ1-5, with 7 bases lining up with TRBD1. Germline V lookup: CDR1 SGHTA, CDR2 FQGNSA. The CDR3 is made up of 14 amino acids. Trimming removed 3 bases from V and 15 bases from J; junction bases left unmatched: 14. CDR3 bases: TGTGCCAGCAGCTTTCCCTTTGGGACAGCTGCTTTGCATTTT. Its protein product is CASSFPFGTAALHF.

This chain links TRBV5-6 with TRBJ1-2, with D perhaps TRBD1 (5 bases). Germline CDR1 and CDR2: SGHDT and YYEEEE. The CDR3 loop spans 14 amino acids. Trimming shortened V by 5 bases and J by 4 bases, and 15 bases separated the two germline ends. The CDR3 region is CASSYGTLFYGYTF. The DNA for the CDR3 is TGTGCCAGCAGTTATGGGACGCTCTTCTATGGCTACACCTTC.

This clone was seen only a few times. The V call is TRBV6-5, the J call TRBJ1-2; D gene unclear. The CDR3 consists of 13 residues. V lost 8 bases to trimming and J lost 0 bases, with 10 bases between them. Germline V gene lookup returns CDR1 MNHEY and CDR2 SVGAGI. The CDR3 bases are TGTGCCAGCCGGGCGGAGGCTAACTATGGCTACACCTTC. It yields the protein CASRAEANYGYTF.

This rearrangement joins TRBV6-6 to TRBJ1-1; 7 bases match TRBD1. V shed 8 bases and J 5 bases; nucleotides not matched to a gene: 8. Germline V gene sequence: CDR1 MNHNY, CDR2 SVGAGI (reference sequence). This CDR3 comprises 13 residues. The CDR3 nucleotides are TGTGCCAGCCACAGGGGTAAGGGGACTGAAGCTTTCTTT. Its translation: CASHRGKGTEAFF.

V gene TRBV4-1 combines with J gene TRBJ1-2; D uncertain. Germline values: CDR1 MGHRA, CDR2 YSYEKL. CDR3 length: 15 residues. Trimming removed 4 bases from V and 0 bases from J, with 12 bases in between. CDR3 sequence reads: CASSPPGRANYGYTF. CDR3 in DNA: TGCGCCAGCAGCCCTCCCGGGCGAGCTAACTATGGCTACACCTTC.

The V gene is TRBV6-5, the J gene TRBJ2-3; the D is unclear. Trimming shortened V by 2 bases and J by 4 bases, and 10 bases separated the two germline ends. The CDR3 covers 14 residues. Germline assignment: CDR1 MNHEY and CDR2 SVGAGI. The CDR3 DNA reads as TGTGCCAGCAGTTACCGACCGAATTCAGATACGCAGTATTTT. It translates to CASSYRPNSDTQYF.

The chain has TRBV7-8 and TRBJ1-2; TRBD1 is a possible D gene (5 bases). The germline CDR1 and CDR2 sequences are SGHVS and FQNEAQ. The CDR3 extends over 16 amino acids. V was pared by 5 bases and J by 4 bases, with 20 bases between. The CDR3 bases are TGTGCCAGCAGCCTCGGAGTGCGGGGGACTCTCTATGGCTACACCTTC. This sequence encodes CASSLGVRGTLYGYTF.

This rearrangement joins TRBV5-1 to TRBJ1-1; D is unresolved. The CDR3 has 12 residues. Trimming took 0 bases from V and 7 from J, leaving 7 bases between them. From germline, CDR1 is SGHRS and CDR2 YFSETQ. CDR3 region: CASSLALNEAFF. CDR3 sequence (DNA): TGCGCCAGCAGCTTGGCCCTGAATGAAGCTTTCTTT. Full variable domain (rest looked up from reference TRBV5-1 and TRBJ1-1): KAGVTQTPRYLIKTRGQQVTLSCSPISGHRSVSWYQQTPGQGLQFLFEYFSETQRNKGNFPGRFSGRQFSNSRSEMNVSTLELGDSALYLCASSLALNEAFFGQGTRLTVV.

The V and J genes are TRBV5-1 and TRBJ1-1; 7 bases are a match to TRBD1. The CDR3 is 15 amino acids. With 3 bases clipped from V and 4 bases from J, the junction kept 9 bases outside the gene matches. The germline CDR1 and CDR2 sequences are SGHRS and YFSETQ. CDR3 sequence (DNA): TGCGCCAGCAGCTCACTACCTTCAGGGGGCACTGAAGCTTTCTTT. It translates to CASSSLPSGGTEAFF. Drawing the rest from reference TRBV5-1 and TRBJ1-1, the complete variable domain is KAGVTQTPRYLIKTRGQQVTLSCSPISGHRSVSWYQQTPGQGLQFLFEYFSETQRNKGNFPGRFSGRQFSNSRSEMNVSTLELGDSALYLCASSSLPSGGTEAFFGQGTRLTVV.

As DNA, the CDR3 is TGTGCCAGCAGCGTAGCTATGGACGGCCGCTCTGGAAACACCATATATTTT. Translating it yields CASSVAMDGRSGNTIYF. This chain joins TRBV9 and TRBJ1-3; no reliable D call. Germline-derived CDR1 and CDR2 are SGDLS and YYNGEE. V gave up 0 bases and J gave up 0 bases, with 13 bases separating them. The length of the CDR3 is 17 residues.

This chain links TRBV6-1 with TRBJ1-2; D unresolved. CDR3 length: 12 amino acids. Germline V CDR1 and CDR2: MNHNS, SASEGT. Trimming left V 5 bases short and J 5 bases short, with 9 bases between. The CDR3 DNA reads TGTGCCAGCAGTAACCCTGGGTATGGCTACACCTTC. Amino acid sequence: CASSNPGYGYTF.

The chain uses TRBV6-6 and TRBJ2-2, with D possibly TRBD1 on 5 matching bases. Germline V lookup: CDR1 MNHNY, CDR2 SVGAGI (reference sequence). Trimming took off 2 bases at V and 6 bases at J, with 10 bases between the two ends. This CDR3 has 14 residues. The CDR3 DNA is TGTGCCAGCAGTTACGGAGAAGGGGCCGGGGAGCTGTTTTTT. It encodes CASSYGEGAGELFF.

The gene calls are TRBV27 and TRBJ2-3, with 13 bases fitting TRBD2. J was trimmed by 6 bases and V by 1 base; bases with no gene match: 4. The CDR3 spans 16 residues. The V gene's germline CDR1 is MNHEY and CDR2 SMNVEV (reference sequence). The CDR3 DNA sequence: TGTGCCAGCAGTTTATTACTAGCGGGAGGGCCGGATACGCAGTATTTT. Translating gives CASSLLLAGGPDTQYF.

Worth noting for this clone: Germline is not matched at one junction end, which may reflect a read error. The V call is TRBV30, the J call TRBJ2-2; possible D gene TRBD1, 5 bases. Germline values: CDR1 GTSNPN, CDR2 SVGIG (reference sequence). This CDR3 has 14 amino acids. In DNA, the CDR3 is TGTGCCTGGAGAACCCCGGTAAAGACAGCAGACGTACTTTTT. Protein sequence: CAWRTPVKTADVLF.

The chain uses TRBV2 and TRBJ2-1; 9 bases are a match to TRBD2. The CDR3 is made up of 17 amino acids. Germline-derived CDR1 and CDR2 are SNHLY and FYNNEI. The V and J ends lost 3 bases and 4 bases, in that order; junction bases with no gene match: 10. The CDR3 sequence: CASSDTLGTSRYNEQFF. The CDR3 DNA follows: TGTGCCAGCAGTGATACATTAGGGACTAGCAGATACAATGAGCAGTTCTTC.

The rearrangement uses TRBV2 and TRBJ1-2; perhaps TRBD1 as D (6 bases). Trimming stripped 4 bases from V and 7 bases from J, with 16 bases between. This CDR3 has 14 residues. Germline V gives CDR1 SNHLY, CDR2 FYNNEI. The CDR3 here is CASSGEQGLSGYTF. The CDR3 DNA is TGTGCCAGCAGTGGAGAACAGGGCCTTTCTGGCTACACCTTC.

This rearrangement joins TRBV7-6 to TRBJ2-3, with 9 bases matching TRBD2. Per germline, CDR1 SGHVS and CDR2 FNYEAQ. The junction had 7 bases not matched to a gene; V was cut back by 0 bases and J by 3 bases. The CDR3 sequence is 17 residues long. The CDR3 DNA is TGTGCCAGCAGCTTAGCGCAAGCGGGGGGCAGGACAGATACGCAGTATTTT. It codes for CASSLAQAGGRTDTQYF.

The CDR3 DNA reads as TGTGCCACCAGCAGAGTGACAGGGGTAGAGACCCAGTACTTC. It is translated as CATSRVTGVETQYF. The chain couples TRBV15 to TRBJ2-5, with 8 bases that match TRBD1. The V and J ends lost 1 base and 4 bases, in that order; junction bases with no gene match: 2. Germline loops: CDR1 LNHNV, CDR2 YYDKDF (reference sequence). This CDR3 has 14 residues.

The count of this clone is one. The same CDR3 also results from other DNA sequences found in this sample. CDR3 sequence: CASSFRDRGSNEQFF. The CDR3 DNA reads TGCGCCAGCAGCTTCCGGGACAGGGGTAGCAATGAGCAGTTCTTC. This sequence joins TRBV5-1 and TRBJ2-1; TRBD1 agrees at 10 bases. This CDR3 is 15 amino acids long. Trimming removed 2 bases from V and 6 bases from J; junction bases left unmatched: 5. Germline values: CDR1 SGHRS, CDR2 YFSETQ.

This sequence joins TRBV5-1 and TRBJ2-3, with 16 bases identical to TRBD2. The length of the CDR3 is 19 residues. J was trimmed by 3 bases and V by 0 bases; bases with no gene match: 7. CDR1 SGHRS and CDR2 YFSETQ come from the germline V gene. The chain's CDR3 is CASSLAGTSGGARTDTQYF. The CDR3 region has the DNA TGCGCCAGCAGCTTGGCCGGGACTAGCGGGGGGGCCCGAACAGATACGCAGTATTTT.

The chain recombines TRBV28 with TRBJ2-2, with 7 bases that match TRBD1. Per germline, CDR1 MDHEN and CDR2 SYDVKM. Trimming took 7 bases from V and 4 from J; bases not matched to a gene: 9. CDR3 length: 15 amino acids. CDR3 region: CASTAAGGFTGELFF. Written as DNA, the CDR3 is TGTGCCAGCACCGCAGCAGGGGGTTTCACCGGGGAGCTGTTTTTT.

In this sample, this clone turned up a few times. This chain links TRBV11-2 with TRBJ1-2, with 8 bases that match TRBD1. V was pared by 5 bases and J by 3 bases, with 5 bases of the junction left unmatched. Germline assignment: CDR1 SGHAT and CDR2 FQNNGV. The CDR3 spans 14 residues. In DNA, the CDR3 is TGTGCCAGCAGCCCGGGACAGGTCTACTATGGCTACACCTTC. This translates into CASSPGQVYYGYTF.

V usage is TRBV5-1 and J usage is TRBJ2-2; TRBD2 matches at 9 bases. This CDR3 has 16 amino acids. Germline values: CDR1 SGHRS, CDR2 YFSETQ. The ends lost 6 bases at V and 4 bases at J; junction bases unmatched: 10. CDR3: CASTIASGRSTGELFF. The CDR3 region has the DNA TGCGCCAGCACCATAGCCAGCGGGAGGAGCACCGGGGAGCTGTTTTTT.

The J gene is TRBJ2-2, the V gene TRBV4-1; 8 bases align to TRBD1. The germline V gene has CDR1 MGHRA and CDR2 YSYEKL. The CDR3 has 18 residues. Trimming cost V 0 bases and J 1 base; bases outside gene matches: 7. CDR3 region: CASSQDPTDRVNTGELFF. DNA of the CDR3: TGCGCCAGCAGCCAAGACCCAACGGACAGGGTGAACACCGGGGAGCTGTTTTTT.

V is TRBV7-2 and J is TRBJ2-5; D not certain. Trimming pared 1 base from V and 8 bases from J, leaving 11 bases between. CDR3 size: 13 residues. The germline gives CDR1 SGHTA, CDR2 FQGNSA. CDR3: CASSLDSFETQYF. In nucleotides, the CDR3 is TGTGCCAGCAGCTTAGACAGCTTCGAAACCCAGTACTTC.

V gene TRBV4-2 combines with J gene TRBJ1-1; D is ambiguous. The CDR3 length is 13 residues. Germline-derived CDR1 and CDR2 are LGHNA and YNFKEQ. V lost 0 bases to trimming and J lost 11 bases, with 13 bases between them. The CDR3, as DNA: TGTGCCAGCAGCCAAGAGGTCGGGATGGGGGCTTTCTTT. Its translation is CASSQEVGMGAFF.

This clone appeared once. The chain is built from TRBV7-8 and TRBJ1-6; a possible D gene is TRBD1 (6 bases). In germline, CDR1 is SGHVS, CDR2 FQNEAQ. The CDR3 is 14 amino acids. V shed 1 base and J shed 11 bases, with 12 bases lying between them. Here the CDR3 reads CASSLEGGRAPLHF. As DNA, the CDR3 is TGTGCCAGCAGCTTAGAGGGGGGTCGGGCACCCCTCCACTTT.

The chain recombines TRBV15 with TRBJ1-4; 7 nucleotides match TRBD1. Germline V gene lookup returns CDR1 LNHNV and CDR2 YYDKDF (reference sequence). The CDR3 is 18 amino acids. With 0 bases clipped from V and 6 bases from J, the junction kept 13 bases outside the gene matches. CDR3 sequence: CATSRDQVIRGSYEKLFF. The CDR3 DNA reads TGTGCCACCAGCAGAGATCAAGTTATCAGGGGGTCTTATGAAAAACTGTTTTTT.

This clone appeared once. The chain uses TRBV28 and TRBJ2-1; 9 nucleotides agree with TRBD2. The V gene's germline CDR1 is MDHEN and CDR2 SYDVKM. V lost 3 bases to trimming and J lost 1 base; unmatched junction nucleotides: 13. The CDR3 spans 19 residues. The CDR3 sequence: CASSFMVAGARGSYNEQFF. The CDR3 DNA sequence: TGTGCCAGCAGTTTTATGGTAGCGGGGGCCAGGGGATCCTACAATGAGCAGTTCTTC.

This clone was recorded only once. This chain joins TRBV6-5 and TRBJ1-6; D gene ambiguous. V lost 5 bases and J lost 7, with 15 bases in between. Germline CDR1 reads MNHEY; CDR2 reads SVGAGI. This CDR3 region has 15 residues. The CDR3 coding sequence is TGTGCCAGCAGTCGGGCGAGTTCCGGGAATTCACCCCTCCACTTT. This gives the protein CASSRASSGNSPLHF.